The clone carrying this T cell receptor (delta chain) is labeled medium-sized (0.01 to 0.1%). At the DNA level, this CDR3 is encoded by other sequences in the same sample as well. Looked up from germline, CDR1 is GEAIGNYY and CDR2 is EKD. With 3 bases clipped from V and 0 bases from J, the junction kept 5 bases outside the gene matches. This CDR3 is 18 amino acids long. These data belong to a study of gamma-delta chains in newborns, infants, children. Looking at the study overall: Innate gammadelta T cells reportedly expand polyclonally right after birth, driven by microbial exposure, per the title.

TCRdb called clones anew from the reads with CATT. The table records approximately 8,000 delta-chain clones, roughly 1.6% of them present only once. The rearrangement joins TRDV2 to TRDJ3; TRDD3 aligns across 9 bases. The clonotype comes from a child who was a newborn, infant or young child, either healthy, febrile or measles-vaccinated (not recorded which). Source material: blood. In DNA form, the CDR3 reads TGTGCCTGTGACGGGGGATACCCCTTCTCCTGGGACACCCGACAGATGTTTTTC. Amino acid sequence: CACDGGYPFSWDTRQMFF.